The 11 T cell receptor beta chains below all came from one sample that was sequenced in a study of control samples from healthy donors and cancer patients. The repertoire was sequenced with immunoSEQ multiplex PCR; TCRdb's copy has only in-frame clones and lacks some. The table has tens of thousands of clones, 94% seen once. Sequences were obtained from blood. These TCRs come from a woman aged 25-40 years in good health.

In its sample, this clone was seen once. The V gene is TRBV5-1, the J gene TRBJ1-3; D unclear. V gave up 7 bases and J gave up 3 bases, with 8 bases separating them. Germline CDR1 and CDR2: SGHRS and YFSETQ. CDR3 length: 12 amino acids. This chain's CDR3 is CASGEDGNTIYF. The CDR3 DNA reads TGCGCCAGCGGGGAAGATGGAAACACCATATATTTT.

V and J are TRBV3-1 (or the pseudogene TRBV3-2) and TRBJ2-7, with 11 bases lining up with TRBD1. Germline V CDR1 and CDR2: LGHDT, YNNKEL (reference sequence). J gave up 4 bases and V 4 bases, and 3 bases lay outside the gene matches. The CDR3 has 14 residues. In nucleotides, the CDR3 is TGTGCCAGCAGCCTGGGACAGGGGGAGTACGAGCAGTACTTC. Translating it yields CASSLGQGEYEQYF.

J is TRBJ1-5 and V is TRBV19; 7 nucleotides match TRBD1. The CDR3 runs to 15 residues. The V segment lost 4 bases and the J segment 3 bases; nucleotides outside the gene matches: 6. The germline gives CDR1 LNHDA, CDR2 SQIVND (reference sequence). The CDR3 nucleotides are TGTGCCAGTAGTAGGGACAGAGTTGACAATCAGCCCCAGCATTTT. Protein: CASSRDRVDNQPQHF.

This clone was seen only once. This CDR3 reads CASLQPPSEAFF. The CDR3 DNA reads as TGTGCCAGCTTACAGCCGCCCTCTGAAGCTTTCTTT. V and J are TRBV19 and TRBJ1-1; no clear D gene. CDR3 length: 12 amino acids. Germline V gene sequence: CDR1 LNHDA, CDR2 SQIVND (reference sequence). Trimming shortened V by 9 bases and J by 6 bases, and 14 bases separated the two germline ends.

As regards this clone: Compared with germline, one end of the junction differs, possibly owing to a read error. The chain carries TRBV28 and TRBJ2-5; 11 bases match TRBD2. Germline V gene data show CDR1 as MDHEN and CDR2 as SYDVKM. The CDR3 has 19 amino acids. The chain's CDR3 is CASGLFGLELAGASETQYF. CDR3 in DNA: TGTGCCAGCGGTTTATTCGGGTTGGAACTAGCGGGGGCGAGTGAGACCCAGTACTTC.

CDR3 sequence: CASSQESLAGATDTQYF. The CDR3 DNA sequence: TGTGCCAGCAGCCAAGAATCCTTAGCGGGGGCCACAGATACGCAGTATTTT. The chain uses TRBV3-1 (or the pseudogene TRBV3-2) and TRBJ2-3, with TRBD2 matching 9 bases. V was pared by 0 bases and J by 2 bases, with 6 bases of the junction left unmatched. CDR3 length equals 17 residues. Germline values: CDR1 LGHDT, CDR2 YNNKEL (reference sequence).

This chain connects TRBV28 to TRBJ1-3; perhaps TRBD1 as D (5 bases). This CDR3 is 16 amino acids long. CDR1 is MDHEN, CDR2 SYDVKM, per germline. The V end was cut by 5 bases, the J end by 0 bases, with 14 bases between. CDR3 region: CASSTRQTRSGNTIYF. As DNA, the CDR3 is TGTGCCAGCAGTACCCGACAGACTCGCTCTGGAAACACCATATATTTT.

The V call is TRBV2, the J call TRBJ2-7; D remains ambiguous. V dropped 4 bases and J dropped 0 bases, with 10 bases sitting between them. The length of the CDR3 is 14 residues. CDR1 and CDR2 from the germline V gene are SNHLY and FYNNEI. CDR3: CASSGQAVSYEQYF. CDR3 sequence (DNA): TGTGCCAGCAGTGGGCAGGCCGTCTCCTACGAGCAGTACTTC.

The rearrangement joins TRBV18 to TRBJ2-1; weak D call: TRBD1 (5 bases). The length of the CDR3 is 17 residues. Germline loops: CDR1 KGHSH, CDR2 LQKENI. V lost 3 bases to trimming and J lost 0 bases, with 15 bases between them. The CDR3 nucleotides are TGTGCCAGCTCACCCCTACAAGGGGATAGCTCCTACAATGAGCAGTTCTTC. It yields the protein CASSPLQGDSSYNEQFF.

The gene calls are TRBV5-4 and TRBJ2-7; 7 bases are shared with TRBD1. This CDR3 has 15 amino acids. Germline V gene lookup returns CDR1 SGHNT and CDR2 YYREEE (reference sequence). The trim removed 1 base at V and 2 bases at J, leaving 6 bases unmatched. CDR3 residues: CASSLWDRNPYEQYF. The CDR3 coding sequence is TGTGCCAGCAGCTTGTGGGACAGAAACCCCTACGAGCAGTACTTC.

The chain uses TRBV28 and TRBJ2-7, with 7 bases aligning to TRBD1. Germline V gives CDR1 MDHEN, CDR2 SYDVKM. The ends lost 6 bases at V and 10 bases at J; junction bases unmatched: 9. This CDR3 has 12 amino acids. The DNA for the CDR3 is TGTGCCAGCAGACTGCCGACAGGGATTCAGTACTTC. It specifies CASRLPTGIQYF.